These T cell receptor beta chains were read from a single sample in a study of shared clonotypes between healthy human individuals. TCRdb's table, derived via immunoSEQ multiplex PCR, lists solely in-frame clones and lacks some. The profile covers around 450,000 clones, with roughly three quarters appearing a single time and roughly an eighth taken by the ten largest. The sequenced material came from PBMCs. The receptors originated from a woman between 35 and 50 years old in good health. Some clones in this sample may be carry-over from other donors' samples. CDR3s include the opening cysteine and the closing phenylalanine or tryptophan. A D gene is named only where the DNA matches it firmly. Clone size is given for some rows only: seen once, a few or many times, or a class if the clone is expanded.

abundance	v_gene	len	j_gene	d_gene	CDR3nt	CDR3aa
once	TRBV6-5	15	TRBJ2-2	-	TGTGCCAGCAGTCACAGACAGGCGAACACCGGGGAGCTGTTTTTT	CASSHRQANTGELFF
-	TRBV18	11	TRBJ2-7	-	TGTGCCAGCTCACTTGACTACGAGCAGTACTTC	CASSLDYEQYF
few	TRBV11-2	15	TRBJ2-7	TRBD1	TGTGCCAGCAGCCCCGACCGGGACAGGGGGCACGAGCAGTACTTC	CASSPDRDRGHEQYF
-	TRBV7-9	16	TRBJ1-2	-	TGTGCCAGCAGCTTAGCCTCCGCTATACCTAACTATGGCTACACCTTC	CASSLASAIPNYGYTF
once	TRBV5-1	18	TRBJ2-1	TRBD2	TGCGCCAGCAGCTTTCCCGGGACTAGCGGGACCTCCTACAATGAGCAGTTCTTC	CASSFPGTSGTSYNEQFF
-	TRBV7-2	17	TRBJ2-3	TRBD2	TGTGCCAGCAGCTTATTTCCAGCGGGAGAGGGGGCAGATACGCAGTATTTT	CASSLFPAGEGADTQYF
-	TRBV5-1	15	TRBJ2-7	TRBD2	TGCGCCAGCAGCTTGCAATCGGGACTAGGTTTCGAGCAGTACTTC	CASSLQSGLGFEQYF
-	TRBV5-1	16	TRBJ2-7	TRBD2	TGCGCCAGCAGCTTGGCCCCTAGCGGGAGTCTATACGAGCAGTACTTC	CASSLAPSGSLYEQYF
once	TRBV28	14	TRBJ1-5	-	TGTGCCAGCAGCAAAATCCCGTTAAATCAGCCCCAGCATTTT	CASSKIPLNQPQHF
few	TRBV18	14	TRBJ2-2	-	TGTGCCAGCTCAGGGTGGACAGACACCGGGGAGCTGTTTTTT	CASSGWTDTGELFF
-	TRBV5-1	15	TRBJ2-7	-	TGCGCCAGCAGCTTGGGGGCAGGTTCCTCCTACGAGCAGTACTTC	CASSLGAGSSYEQYF
-	TRBV30	11	TRBJ2-7	-	TGTGCCTGGAGTGTTGGGAACGAGCAGTACTTC	CAWSVGNEQYF
-	TRBV7-8	13	TRBJ1-2	-	TGTGCCAGCAGCCACGACAGTGACTATGGCTACACCTTC	CASSHDSDYGYTF
-	TRBV7-2	12	TRBJ2-3	-	TGTGCCAGCAGCCCCGAGAGGGTTACGCAGTATTTT	CASSPERVTQYF
-	TRBV18	13	TRBJ2-2	-	TGTGCCAGCTCACCAACGGGGGCCGGGGAGCTGTTTTTT	CASSPTGAGELFF
-	TRBV4-1	14	TRBJ2-5	TRBD1	TGCGCCAGCAGCCAGCGACAGGGCCAAGAGACCCAGTACTTC	CASSQRQGQETQYF
-	TRBV13	15	TRBJ1-1	TRBD1	TGTGCCAGCAGCTTAGGGCGGGGACAGGGCTACGGGGCTTTCTTT	CASSLGRGQGYGAFF
-	TRBV25-1	15	TRBJ1-2	-	TGTGCCAGCAGTGAATCGTGGGGGGGGCTTAATGGCTACACCTTC	CASSESWGGLNGYTF
-	TRBV15	15	TRBJ2-7	-	TGTGCCACCAGCAGAGCCGGCCAGGGGGAGGGCGAGCAGTACTTC	CATSRAGQGEGEQYF
-	TRBV7-8	15	TRBJ2-7	-	TGTGCCAGCAGCACCTGGGACTCCCCCTCCTACGAGCAGTACTTC	CASSTWDSPSYEQYF
-	TRBV2	13	TRBJ2-2	-	TGTGCCAGCAGTGAAACCAGCACCGGGGAGCTGTTTTTT	CASSETSTGELFF
-	TRBV6-5	14	TRBJ2-3	-	TGTGCCAGCAGCCTCGTGGGGCGCACAGATACGCAGTATTTT	CASSLVGRTDTQYF
-	TRBV7-3	14	TRBJ2-2	-	TGTGCCAGCAGCCGGACCGCGAACACCGGGGAGCTGTTTTTT	CASSRTANTGELFF
-	TRBV6-1	15	TRBJ1-2	-	TGTGCCAGCACCTTAGGGAGCAGGGGCGGCTATGGCTACACCTTC	CASTLGSRGGYGYTF
-	TRBV7-3	14	TRBJ2-3	-	TGTGCCAGCAGCTCCGGACAGCAGACAGATACGCAGTATTTT	CASSSGQQTDTQYF
-	TRBV19	13	TRBJ1-1	-	TGTGCCAGTTTTGAGGGGCCGAACACTGAAGCTTTCTTT	CASFEGPNTEAFF
-	TRBV29-1	12	TRBJ2-1	-	TGCAGCGTTGGGAGGGTCGGCAATGAGCAGTTCTTC	CSVGRVGNEQFF
few	TRBV5-1	13	TRBJ1-1	-	TGCGCCAGCAGCAGTACAGGGAACACTGAAGCTTTCTTT	CASSSTGNTEAFF
-	TRBV10-3	14	TRBJ2-1	-	TGTGCCATCAGCGCAGCGGAAACCTACAATGAGCAGTTCTTC	CAISAAETYNEQFF
once	TRBV18	15	TRBJ1-4	-	TGTGCCAGCTCACCACAGGGGCCGGGTAATGAAAAACTGTTTTTT	CASSPQGPGNEKLFF